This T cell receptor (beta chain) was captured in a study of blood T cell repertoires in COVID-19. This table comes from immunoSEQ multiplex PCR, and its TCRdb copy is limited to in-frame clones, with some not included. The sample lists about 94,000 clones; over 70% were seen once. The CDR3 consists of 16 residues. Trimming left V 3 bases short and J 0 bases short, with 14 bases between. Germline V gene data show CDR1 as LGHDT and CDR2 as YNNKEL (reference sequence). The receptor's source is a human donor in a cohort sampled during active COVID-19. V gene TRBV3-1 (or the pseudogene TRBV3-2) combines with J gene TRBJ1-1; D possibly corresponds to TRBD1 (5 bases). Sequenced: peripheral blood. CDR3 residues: CASSHSLRQMNTEAFF. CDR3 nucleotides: TGTGCCAGCAGCCACTCCCTCCGACAGATGAACACTGAAGCTTTCTTT.